The present T cell receptor (beta chain) was sequenced within a study of blood T cell repertoires in COVID-19. Overall study: Sources were T cells, B-cell-depleted T cells, or PBMCs; the material itself was cDNA or gDNA.

The authors' processing: It was from reference gene primer amplification that nucleated cell counts were estimated. Profiling relied on immunoSEQ multiplex PCR, and the TCRdb table lists in-frame clones only, not all of them. That table supplies the V and J calls and clone size; D and trimming were determined from the DNA. The profile shows approximately 270,000 clones, about 85% of them singletons. V was clipped by 4 bases and J by 3 bases, with 18 bases between them. The CDR3 is made up of 16 amino acids. The germline CDR1 and CDR2 sequences are LGHDT and YNNKEL (reference sequence). Recruited during active infection, patients (from Seattle) were subsequently followed longitudinally.

The V gene is TRBV3-1 (or the pseudogene TRBV3-2), the J gene TRBJ1-1, with D possibly matching TRBD1 (5 bases). The origin of this receptor is a human donor with COVID-19, enrolled during active disease. The donor label of this sample is uncertain. The specimen was peripheral blood. This CDR3 is CASSPGWGEGYTEAFF. Here the CDR3 DNA reads TGTGCCAGCAGCCCCGGCTGGGGGGAGGGATACACTGAAGCTTTCTTT.